This T cell receptor (beta chain) was captured in a study of blood T cell repertoires in COVID-19. Overall study: Recovery meant two consecutive negative NP/OP PCR tests, professional clearance, or resolved symptoms.

Assay: immunoSEQ multiplex PCR; the TCRdb copy retains only in-frame clones and omits some. The sample gives 300,000 to 450,000 clones, 87% of which show up once; roughly 1.9% is in the top ten. The CDR3 covers 14 residues. CDR1 is MNHNS and CDR2 is SASEGT in the germline V gene. Trimming pared 0 bases from V and 1 base from J, leaving 7 bases between. All enrollees were roughly 18 to 95 years old and from fewer than 30 US areas. Cohort allocation depended upon clinical history that participants reported. This clone was counted once. The sample taken for sequencing was PBMCs or T cells enriched from blood (not recorded which). This clonotype originated in a middle-aged man in a cohort exposed to, infected with or recovered from COVID-19 (not recorded which). J is TRBJ2-7 and V is TRBV6-1; TRBD2 is a possible D gene (5 bases). CDR3 in DNA: TGTGCCAGCAGTGAAGCACCGGGGTCCTACGAGCAGTACTTC. Residues: CASSEAPGSYEQYF.